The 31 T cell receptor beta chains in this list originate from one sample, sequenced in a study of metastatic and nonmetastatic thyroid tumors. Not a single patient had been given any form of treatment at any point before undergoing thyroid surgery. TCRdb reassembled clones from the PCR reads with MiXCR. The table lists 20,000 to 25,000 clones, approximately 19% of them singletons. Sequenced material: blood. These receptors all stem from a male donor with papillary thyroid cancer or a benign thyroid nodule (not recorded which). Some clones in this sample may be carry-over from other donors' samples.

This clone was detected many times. For the CDR3, the DNA is TGTGCCAGTAGTGTACCTCGGACAGGGGGCTTTGGGGAGCTGTTTTTT. Residues: CASSVPRTGGFGELFF. The gene calls are TRBV19 and TRBJ2-2, with 11 positions matching TRBD1. The CDR3 is 16 amino acids. The germline CDR1 and CDR2 sequences are LNHDA and SQIVND (reference sequence). Trimming removed 5 bases from V and 8 bases from J; junction bases left unmatched: 10.

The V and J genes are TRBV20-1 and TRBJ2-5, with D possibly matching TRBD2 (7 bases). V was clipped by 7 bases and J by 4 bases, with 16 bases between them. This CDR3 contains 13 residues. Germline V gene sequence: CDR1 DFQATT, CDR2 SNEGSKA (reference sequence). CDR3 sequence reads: CSDHPRGAETQYF. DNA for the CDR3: TGCAGTGATCACCCACGGGGGGCAGAGACCCAGTACTTC.

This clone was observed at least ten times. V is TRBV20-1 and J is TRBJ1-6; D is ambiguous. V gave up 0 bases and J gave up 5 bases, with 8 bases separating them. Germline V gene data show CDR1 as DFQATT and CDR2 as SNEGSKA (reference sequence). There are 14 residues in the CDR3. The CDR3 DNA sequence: TGCAGTGCTAGAGATAGGACCAATAATTCACCCCTCCACTTT. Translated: CSARDRTNNSPLHF.

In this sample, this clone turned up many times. CDR3 sequence (DNA): TGCGCCAGCAGCCCCGGGACTTTAACCCTTTACGAGCAGTACTTC. Protein product: CASSPGTLTLYEQYF. V usage is TRBV4-1 and J usage is TRBJ2-7, with D perhaps TRBD2 (6 bases). CDR1 is MGHRA and CDR2 is YSYEKL in the germline V gene. V was clipped by 4 bases and J by 4 bases, with 17 bases between them. The CDR3 length is 15 residues.

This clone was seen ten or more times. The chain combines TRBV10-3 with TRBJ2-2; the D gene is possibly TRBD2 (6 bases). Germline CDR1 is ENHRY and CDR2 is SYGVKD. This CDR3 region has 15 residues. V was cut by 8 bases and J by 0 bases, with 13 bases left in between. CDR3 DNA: TGTGCCATCCCCGGGGCGGGATCGAACACCGGGGAGCTGTTTTTT. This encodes CAIPGAGSNTGELFF.

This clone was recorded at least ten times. The CDR3 reads CSARDWGDNEQFF. CDR3 sequence (DNA): TGCAGTGCTAGAGATTGGGGCGACAATGAGCAGTTCTTC. V is TRBV20-1 and J is TRBJ2-1, with TRBD1 as a possible D gene (5 bases). The CDR3 length is 13 residues. V gave up 0 bases and J gave up 5 bases, with 8 bases separating them. CDR1 is DFQATT, CDR2 SNEGSKA, per germline (reference sequence).

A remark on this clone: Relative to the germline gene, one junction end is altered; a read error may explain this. The DNA for the CDR3 is TGCGCCAACAGCATGGGACAGGGGGTCGGCTATGGCTACACCTTC. This codes for CANSMGQGVGYGYTF. The chain uses TRBV5-1 and TRBJ1-2; 11 positions match TRBD1. The CDR3 loop spans 15 amino acids. Germline V lookup: CDR1 SGHRS, CDR2 YFSETQ.

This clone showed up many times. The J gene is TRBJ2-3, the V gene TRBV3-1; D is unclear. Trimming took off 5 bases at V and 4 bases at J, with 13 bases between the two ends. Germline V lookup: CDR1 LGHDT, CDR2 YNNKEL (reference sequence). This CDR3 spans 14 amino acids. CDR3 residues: CASSSGVRSDTQYF. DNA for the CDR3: TGTGCCAGCAGCTCTGGCGTACGCTCAGATACGCAGTATTTT.

This chain's CDR3 is CSAPESGGSPLHF. The CDR3 DNA is TGCAGTGCCCCTGAATCAGGGGGCTCACCCCTCCACTTT. The chain combines TRBV20-1 with TRBJ1-6, with 8 bases matching TRBD1. The germline gives CDR1 DFQATT, CDR2 SNEGSKA (reference sequence). J lost 10 bases, V lost 6 bases, and 8 bases had no gene match. The CDR3 totals 13 residues.

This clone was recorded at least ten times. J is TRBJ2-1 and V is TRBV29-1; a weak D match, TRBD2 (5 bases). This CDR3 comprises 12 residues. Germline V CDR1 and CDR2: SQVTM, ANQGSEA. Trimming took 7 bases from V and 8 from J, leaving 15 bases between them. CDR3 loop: CSAEPSLDEQFF. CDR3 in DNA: TGCAGCGCCGAGCCTAGCCTCGATGAGCAGTTCTTC.

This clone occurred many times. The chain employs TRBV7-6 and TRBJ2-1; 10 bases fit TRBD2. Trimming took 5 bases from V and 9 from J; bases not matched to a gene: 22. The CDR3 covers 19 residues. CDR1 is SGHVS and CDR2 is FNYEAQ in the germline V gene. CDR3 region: CASSAEAGSSGSEGGEQFF. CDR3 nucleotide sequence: TGTGCCAGCAGCGCCGAGGCCGGTTCTAGCGGGAGTGAAGGGGGTGAGCAGTTCTTC.

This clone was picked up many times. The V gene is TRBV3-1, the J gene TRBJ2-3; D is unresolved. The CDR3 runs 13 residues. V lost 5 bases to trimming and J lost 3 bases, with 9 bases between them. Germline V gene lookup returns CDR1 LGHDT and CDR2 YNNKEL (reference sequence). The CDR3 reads CASSTPSTDTQYF. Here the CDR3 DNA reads TGTGCCAGCAGCACCCCGTCTACAGATACGCAGTATTTT.

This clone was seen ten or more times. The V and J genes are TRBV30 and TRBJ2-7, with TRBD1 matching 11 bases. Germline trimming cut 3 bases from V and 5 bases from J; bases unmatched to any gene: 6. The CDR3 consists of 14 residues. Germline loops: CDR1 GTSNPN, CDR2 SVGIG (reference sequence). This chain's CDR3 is CAWRRTGGIDEQYF. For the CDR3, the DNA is TGTGCCTGGAGAAGGACAGGGGGCATCGACGAGCAGTACTTC.

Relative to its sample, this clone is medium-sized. CDR3 nucleotide sequence: TGTGCCAGCAGTTACTCCGGACTAGCGGGAATATACAATGAGCAGTTCTTC. This translates into CASSYSGLAGIYNEQFF. The chain carries TRBV6-2 or TRBV6-3 and TRBJ2-1; 12 bases match TRBD2. The V segment lost 0 bases and the J segment 4 bases; nucleotides outside the gene matches: 4. Germline V gene data show CDR1 as MNHEY and CDR2 as SVGEGT. CDR3 size: 17 residues.

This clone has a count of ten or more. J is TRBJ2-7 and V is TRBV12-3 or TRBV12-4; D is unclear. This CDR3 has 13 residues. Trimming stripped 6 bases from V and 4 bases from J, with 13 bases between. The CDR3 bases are TGTGCCAGCAGGGTTTCATCTGATTACGAGCAGTACTTC. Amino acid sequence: CASRVSSDYEQYF.

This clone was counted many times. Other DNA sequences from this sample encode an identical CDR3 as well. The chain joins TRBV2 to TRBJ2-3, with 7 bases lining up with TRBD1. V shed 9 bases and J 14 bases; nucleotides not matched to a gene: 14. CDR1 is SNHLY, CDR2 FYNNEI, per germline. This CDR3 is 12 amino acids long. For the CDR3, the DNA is TGTGCCAGTTCAAAGGGGGCAGGGCCGCCGTATTTT. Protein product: CASSKGAGPPYF.

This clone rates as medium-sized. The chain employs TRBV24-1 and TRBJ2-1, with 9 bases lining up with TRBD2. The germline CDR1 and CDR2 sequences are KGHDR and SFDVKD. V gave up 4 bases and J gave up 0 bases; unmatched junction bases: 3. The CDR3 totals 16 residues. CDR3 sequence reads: CATSDLREGSYNEQFF. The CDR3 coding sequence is TGTGCCACCAGTGACCTGCGGGAGGGCTCCTACAATGAGCAGTTCTTC.

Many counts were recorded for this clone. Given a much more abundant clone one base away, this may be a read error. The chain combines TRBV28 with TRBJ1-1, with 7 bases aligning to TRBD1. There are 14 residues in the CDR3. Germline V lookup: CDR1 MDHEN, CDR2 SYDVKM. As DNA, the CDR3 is TGTGCCAGCAGAGGAAGCAGGGGGGTCACTGAAGCTCTCTTT. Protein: CASRGSRGVTEALF.

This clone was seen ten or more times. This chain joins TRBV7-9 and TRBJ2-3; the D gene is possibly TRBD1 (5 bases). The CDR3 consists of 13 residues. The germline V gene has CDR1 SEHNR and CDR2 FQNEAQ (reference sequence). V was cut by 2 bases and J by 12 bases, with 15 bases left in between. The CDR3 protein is CASSLPTEIGQYF. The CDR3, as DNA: TGTGCCAGCAGCTTACCGACAGAAATTGGCCAGTATTTT.

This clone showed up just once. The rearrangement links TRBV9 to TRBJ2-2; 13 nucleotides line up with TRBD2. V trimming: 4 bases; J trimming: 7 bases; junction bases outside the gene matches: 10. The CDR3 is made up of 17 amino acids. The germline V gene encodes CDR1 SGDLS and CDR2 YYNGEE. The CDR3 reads CASSRGTSGRAGGELFF. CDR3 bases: TGTGCCAGCAGCAGGGGAACTAGCGGGAGGGCTGGCGGGGAGCTGTTTTTT.

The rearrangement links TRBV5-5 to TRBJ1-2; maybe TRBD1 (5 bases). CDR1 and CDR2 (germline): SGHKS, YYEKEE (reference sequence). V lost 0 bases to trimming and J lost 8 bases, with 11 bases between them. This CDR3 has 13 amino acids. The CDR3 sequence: CASSLAPGKGYTF. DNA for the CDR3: TGTGCCAGCAGCTTGGCCCCAGGGAAGGGCTACACCTTC.

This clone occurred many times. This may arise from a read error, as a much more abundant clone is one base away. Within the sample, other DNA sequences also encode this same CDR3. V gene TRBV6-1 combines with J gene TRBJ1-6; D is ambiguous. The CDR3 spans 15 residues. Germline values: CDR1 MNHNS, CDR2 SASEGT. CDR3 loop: CATRRRAASDSPLHF. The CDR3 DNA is TGTGCCACGAGGAGAAGGGCTGCAAGTGATTCACCCCTCCACTTC.

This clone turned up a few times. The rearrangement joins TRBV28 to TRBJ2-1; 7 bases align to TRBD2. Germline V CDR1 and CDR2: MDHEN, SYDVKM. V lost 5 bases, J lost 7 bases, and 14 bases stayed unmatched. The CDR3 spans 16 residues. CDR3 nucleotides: TGTGCCAGCAGTCCGCATGGGGAGGGCGATTGGAATGAGCAGTTCTTC. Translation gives CASSPHGEGDWNEQFF.

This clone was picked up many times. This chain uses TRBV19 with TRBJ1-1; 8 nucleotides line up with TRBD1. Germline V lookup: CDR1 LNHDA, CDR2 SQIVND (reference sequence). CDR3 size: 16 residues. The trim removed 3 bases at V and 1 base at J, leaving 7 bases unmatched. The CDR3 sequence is CASSIWQGARNTEAFF. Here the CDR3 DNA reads TGTGCCAGTAGTATCTGGCAGGGGGCGAGGAACACTGAAGCTTTCTTT. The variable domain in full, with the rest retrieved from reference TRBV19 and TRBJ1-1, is DGGITQSPKYLFRKEGQNVTLSCEQNLNHDAMYWYRQDPGQGLRLIYYSQIVNDFQKGDIAEGYSVSREKKESFPLTVTSAQKNPTAFYLCASSIWQGARNTEAFFGQGTRLTVV.

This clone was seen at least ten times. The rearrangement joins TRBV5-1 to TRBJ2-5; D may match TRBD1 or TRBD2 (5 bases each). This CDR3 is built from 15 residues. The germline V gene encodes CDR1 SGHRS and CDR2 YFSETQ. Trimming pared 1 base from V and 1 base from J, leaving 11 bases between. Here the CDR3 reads CASSLIAQGQETQYF. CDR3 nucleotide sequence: TGCGCCAGCAGCTTGATAGCGCAGGGCCAAGAGACCCAGTACTTC.

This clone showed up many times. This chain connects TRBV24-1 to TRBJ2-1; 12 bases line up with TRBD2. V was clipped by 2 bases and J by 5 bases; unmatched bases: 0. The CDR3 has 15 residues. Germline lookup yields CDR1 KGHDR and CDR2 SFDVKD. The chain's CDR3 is CATSDWTSGNNEQFF. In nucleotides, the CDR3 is TGTGCCACCAGTGATTGGACTAGCGGGAACAATGAGCAGTTCTTC.

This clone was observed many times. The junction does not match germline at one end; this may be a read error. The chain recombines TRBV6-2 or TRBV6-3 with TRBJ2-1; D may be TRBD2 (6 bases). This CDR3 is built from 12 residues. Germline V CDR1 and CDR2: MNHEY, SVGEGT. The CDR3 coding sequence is TGTGCCAGCAGTTATTCCCGGACCTGGGAGGTCTTC. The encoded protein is CASSYSRTWEVF.

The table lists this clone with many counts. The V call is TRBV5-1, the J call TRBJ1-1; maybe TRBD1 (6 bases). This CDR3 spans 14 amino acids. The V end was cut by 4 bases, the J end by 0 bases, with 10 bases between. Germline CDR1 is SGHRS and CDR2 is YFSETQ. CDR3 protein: CASSSTGLNTEAFF. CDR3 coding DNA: TGCGCCAGCAGCAGTACAGGGTTGAACACTGAAGCTTTCTTT.

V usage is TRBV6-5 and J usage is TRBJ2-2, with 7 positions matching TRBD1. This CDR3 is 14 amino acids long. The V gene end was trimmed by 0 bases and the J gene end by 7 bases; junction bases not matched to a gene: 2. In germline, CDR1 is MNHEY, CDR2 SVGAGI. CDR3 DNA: TGTGCCAGCAGTTACTCACAGGGGATCGGGGAGCTGTTTTTT. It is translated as CASSYSQGIGELFF.

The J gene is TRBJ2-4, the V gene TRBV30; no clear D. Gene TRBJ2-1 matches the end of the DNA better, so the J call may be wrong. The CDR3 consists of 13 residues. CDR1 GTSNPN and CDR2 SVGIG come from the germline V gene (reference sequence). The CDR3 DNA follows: TGTGCCTGGAGTTCTGAGAATAAAATAGGGCAGTTCTTC. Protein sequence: CAWSSENKIGQFF.

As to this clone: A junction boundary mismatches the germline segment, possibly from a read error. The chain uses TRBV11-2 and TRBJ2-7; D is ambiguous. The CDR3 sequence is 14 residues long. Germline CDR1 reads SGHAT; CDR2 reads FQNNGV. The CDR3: CATSLVPSSYEQYF. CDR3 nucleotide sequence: TGTGCCACCAGCTTGGTGCCGAGCTCCTACGAGCAGTACTTC.